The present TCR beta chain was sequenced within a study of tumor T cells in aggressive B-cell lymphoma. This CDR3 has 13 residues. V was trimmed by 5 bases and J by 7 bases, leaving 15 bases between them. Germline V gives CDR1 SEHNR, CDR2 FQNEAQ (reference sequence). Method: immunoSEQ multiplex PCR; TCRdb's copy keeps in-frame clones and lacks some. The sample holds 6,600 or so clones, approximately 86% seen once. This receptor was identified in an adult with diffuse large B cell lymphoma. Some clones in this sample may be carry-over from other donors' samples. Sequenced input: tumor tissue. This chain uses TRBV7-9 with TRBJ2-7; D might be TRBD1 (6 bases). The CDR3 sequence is CASSRTDSWEQYF. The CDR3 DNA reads TGTGCCAGCAGCCGGACAGACTCTTGGGAGCAGTACTTC.